Below, 24 T cell receptor beta chains from the same sample are listed, as sequenced in a study of cytomegalovirus exposure and HLA in healthy donors. PCR primers comprised 60 Vbeta and 13 Jbeta primers. Only in-frame clones appear in the TCRdb table, and some are missing; sequencing was by immunoSEQ multiplex PCR. The sample totals about 190,000 clones; its top ten clones hold under 6.5%. The sample was PBMCs. The receptors were gathered from a man aged 25 to 40 in good health and CMV-seronegative.

This chain connects TRBV5-1 to TRBJ1-2; TRBD1 might be the D (6 bases). V shed 0 bases and J shed 2 bases, with 17 bases lying between them. Germline CDR1 and CDR2: SGHRS and YFSETQ. CDR3 length equals 17 residues. As DNA, the CDR3 is TGCGCCAGCAGCTTGGATGGGGGCCGCAGACCCAACTATGGCTACACCTTC. Translated, it gives CASSLDGGRRPNYGYTF.

This rearrangement joins TRBV25-1 to TRBJ2-1; 8 nucleotides agree with TRBD2. The CDR3 extends over 17 amino acids. V shed 3 bases, J shed 2 bases, and the junction held 9 bases outside the gene matches. Germline-derived CDR1 and CDR2 are MGHDK and SYGVNS. The CDR3 loop is CASSDLPGTRTYNEQFF. The CDR3 nucleotides are TGTGCCAGCAGTGATTTACCCGGGACTAGGACCTACAATGAGCAGTTCTTC.

The chain joins TRBV28 to TRBJ1-3, with D uncertain. CDR1 MDHEN and CDR2 SYDVKM come from the germline V gene. The CDR3 totals 15 residues. Trimming removed 4 bases from V and 1 base from J, with 11 bases in between. The CDR3 here is CASSSPVFSGNTIYF. CDR3 sequence (DNA): TGTGCCAGCAGTTCGCCGGTGTTTTCTGGAAACACCATATATTTT.

The chain links TRBV10-3 to TRBJ2-5, with D perhaps matching TRBD2 (5 bases). The CDR3 length is 14 residues. With 0 bases removed from V and 2 bases from J, the gap between germline ends came to 7 bases. Germline CDR1 ENHRY, CDR2 SYGVKD. The CDR3 nucleotides read TGTGCCATCAGTGAGTCGACGGGGCAAGAGACCCAGTACTTC. Amino acid sequence: CAISESTGQETQYF.

This chain uses TRBV29-1 with TRBJ1-1; 8 bases agree with TRBD1. CDR3 size: 13 residues. The germline V gene encodes CDR1 SQVTM and CDR2 ANQGSEA. V trimming: 6 bases; J trimming: 5 bases; junction bases outside the gene matches: 8. The CDR3 reads CSVIGQGKTEAFF. The DNA for the CDR3 is TGCAGCGTGATAGGACAGGGCAAGACTGAAGCTTTCTTT.

CDR3 amino acids: CASSPLGHMGTDTQYF. CDR3 nucleotides: TGTGCCAGCTCACCACTGGGACACATGGGCACAGATACGCAGTATTTT. The rearrangement joins TRBV18 to TRBJ2-3; a weak D match, TRBD1 (6 bases). With 1 base removed from V and 1 base from J, the gap between germline ends came to 12 bases. Germline CDR1 KGHSH, CDR2 LQKENI. The CDR3 contains 16 residues.

Concerning this clone itself: This CDR3 is also generated by other DNA sequences in the sample. The chain has TRBV28 and TRBJ2-7; unclear D gene. The germline gives CDR1 MDHEN, CDR2 SYDVKM. With 4 bases removed from V and 2 bases from J, the gap between germline ends came to 3 bases. The CDR3 runs to 11 residues. CDR3 in DNA: TGTGCCAGCAGTTCAACCTACGAGCAGTACTTC. Encoded protein: CASSSTYEQYF.

The chain links TRBV19 to TRBJ1-1, with D perhaps TRBD1 (5 bases). Germline V lookup: CDR1 LNHDA, CDR2 SQIVND (reference sequence). V shed 7 bases and J shed 1 base, with 13 bases lying between them. This CDR3 region has 14 residues. For the CDR3, the DNA is TGTGCCAGTACTCTTGTCGACAGGAACACTGAAGCTTTCTTT. Translation: CASTLVDRNTEAFF.

This rearrangement joins TRBV2 to TRBJ2-1; 12 nucleotides align to TRBD2. Germline V gene lookup returns CDR1 SNHLY and CDR2 FYNNEI. J was trimmed by 5 bases and V by 6 bases; bases with no gene match: 2. The length of the CDR3 is 14 residues. The CDR3, as DNA: TGTGCCAGCAGCAGGACTAGCGGGAACAATGAGCAGTTCTTC. Translated, it gives CASSRTSGNNEQFF.

V is TRBV7-6 and J is TRBJ2-2, with 9 bases that match TRBD1. Germline V gives CDR1 SGHVS, CDR2 FNYEAQ. This CDR3 contains 16 residues. The J segment lost 3 bases and the V segment lost 2 bases, leaving 4 bases of the junction unmatched. This chain's CDR3 is CASSLLTGGDTGELFF. In nucleotides, the CDR3 is TGTGCCAGCAGCTTATTGACAGGGGGGGACACCGGGGAGCTGTTTTTT. Supplemented by reference TRBV7-6 and TRBJ2-2, the full variable domain reads GAGVSQSPRYKVTKRGQDVALRCDPISGHVSLYWYRQALGQGPEFLTYFNYEAQQDKSGLPNDRFSAERPEGSISTLTIQRTEQRDSAMYRCASSLLTGGDTGELFFGEGSRLTVL.

The V and J genes are TRBV14 and TRBJ1-1; D not certain. The germline V gene encodes CDR1 SGHDN and CDR2 FVKESK. The CDR3 has 13 amino acids. Trimming pared 3 bases from V and 5 bases from J, leaving 10 bases between. The CDR3 reads CASSHTRATEAFF. In DNA form, the CDR3 reads TGTGCCAGCAGCCATACAAGAGCGACTGAAGCTTTCTTT.

This chain joins TRBV18 and TRBJ2-7, with a weak D call TRBD2 (6 bases). The length of the CDR3 is 13 residues. From germline, CDR1 is KGHSH and CDR2 LQKENI. V was cut by 6 bases and J by 5 bases, with 14 bases left in between. For the CDR3, the DNA is TGTGCCAGCTCTCCGACTAGTGTGCACGAGCAGTACTTC. Translating gives CASSPTSVHEQYF.

The chain is built from TRBV4-1 and TRBJ2-7; D might be TRBD1 (6 bases). The V and J ends lost 2 bases and 4 bases respectively, with 18 bases between them. Germline CDR1 reads MGHRA; CDR2 reads YSYEKL. The CDR3 is 16 residues long. The CDR3: CASSQLAGGAFYEQYF. As DNA, the CDR3 is TGCGCCAGCAGCCAACTAGCTGGGGGCGCTTTTTACGAGCAGTACTTC.

Written as DNA, the CDR3 is TGTGCCAGCAGTTCCCTCGGACAGGTGTACGAGCAGTACTTC. It codes for CASSSLGQVYEQYF. The V and J genes are TRBV6-5 and TRBJ2-7; 7 bases fit TRBD1. CDR3 size: 14 residues. The V segment lost 4 bases and the J segment 4 bases; nucleotides outside the gene matches: 7. CDR1 is MNHEY and CDR2 is SVGAGI in the germline V gene.

The chain has TRBV2 and TRBJ2-7; TRBD2 agrees at 14 bases. V lost 6 bases and J lost 7; bases outside the gene matches: 8. Germline V gene sequence: CDR1 SNHLY, CDR2 FYNNEI. This CDR3 has 15 amino acids. The chain's CDR3 is CASRKGLAGEREQYF. The CDR3 DNA follows: TGTGCCAGCAGGAAGGGACTAGCGGGGGAGAGGGAGCAGTACTTC.

This rearrangement joins TRBV6-5 to TRBJ1-1; a possible D gene is TRBD1 (6 bases). The CDR3 extends over 12 amino acids. Between the trimmed V and J ends, which lost 6 bases and 3 bases, there was a span of 8 bases. CDR1 MNHEY and CDR2 SVGAGI come from the germline V gene. The CDR3 loop reads CASRRQDTEAFF. For the CDR3, the DNA is TGTGCCAGCAGACGACAGGACACTGAAGCTTTCTTT.

The chain combines TRBV30 with TRBJ1-2; weak D call: TRBD1 (6 bases). The V end was cut by 0 bases, the J end by 7 bases, with 15 bases between. CDR1 is GTSNPN, CDR2 SVGIG, per germline (reference sequence). This CDR3 spans 14 amino acids. CDR3 bases: TGTGCCTGGAGTGTAATCCAGGGGTCGAGTGGCTACACCTTC. Encoded protein: CAWSVIQGSSGYTF.

DNA of the CDR3: TGTGCCAGCAGCCTACAGGGGCCAGGGGGGAGTGAGCAGTTCTTC. Encoded protein: CASSLQGPGGSEQFF. The V and J genes are TRBV7-6 and TRBJ2-1; a possible D gene is TRBD1 (7 bases). From germline, CDR1 is SGHVS and CDR2 FNYEAQ. The CDR3 extends over 15 amino acids. The V end was cut by 5 bases, the J end by 9 bases, with 20 bases between.

The chain combines TRBV5-1 with TRBJ2-2, with D possibly matching TRBD1 (5 bases). Germline V lookup: CDR1 SGHRS, CDR2 YFSETQ. This CDR3 is 14 amino acids long. Trimming shortened V by 2 bases and J by 2 bases, and 7 bases separated the two germline ends. CDR3 nucleotides: TGCGCCAGCAGCTTCCGGACAAACACCGGGGAGCTGTTTTTT. This translates into CASSFRTNTGELFF. Drawing the rest from reference TRBV5-1 and TRBJ2-2, the complete variable domain is KAGVTQTPRYLIKTRGQQVTLSCSPISGHRSVSWYQQTPGQGLQFLFEYFSETQRNKGNFPGRFSGRQFSNSRSEMNVSTLELGDSALYLCASSFRTNTGELFFGEGSRLTVL.

The rearrangement uses TRBV30 and TRBJ2-1, with 12 bases identical to TRBD2. V was clipped by 2 bases and J by 9 bases; unmatched bases: 8. CDR3 length: 15 amino acids. Germline CDR1 reads GTSNPN; CDR2 reads SVGIG (reference sequence). CDR3 sequence: CAWSFLAGGRSEQFF. The CDR3, as DNA: TGTGCCTGGAGTTTTCTAGCGGGGGGGCGGAGTGAGCAGTTCTTC.

The chain recombines TRBV5-1 with TRBJ1-4; no firm D call. CDR1 SGHRS and CDR2 YFSETQ come from the germline V gene. The CDR3 runs 16 residues. Between the trimmed V and J ends, which lost 4 bases and 0 bases, there was a span of 13 bases. In DNA form, the CDR3 reads TGCGCCAGCAGCCCCGAGGCAGCAGCAACTAATGAAAAACTGTTTTTT. Its protein product is CASSPEAAATNEKLFF.

The chain uses TRBV2 and TRBJ2-2; D is undetermined. The CDR3 has 13 residues. Trimming took 6 bases from V and 4 from J, leaving 9 bases between them. Germline V gene data show CDR1 as SNHLY and CDR2 as FYNNEI. CDR3 amino acids: CASSWAPTGELFF. CDR3 DNA sequence: TGTGCCAGCAGCTGGGCCCCCACCGGGGAGCTGTTTTTT. Together with reference TRBV2 and TRBJ2-2, the CDR3 gives the full variable domain: EPEVTQTPSHQVTQMGQEVILRCVPISNHLYFYWYRQILGQKVEFLVSFYNNEISEKSEIFDDQFSVERPDGSNFTLKIRSTKLEDSAMYFCASSWAPTGELFFGEGSRLTVL.

V gene TRBV9 combines with J gene TRBJ2-2; 8 bases line up with TRBD2. Germline values: CDR1 SGDLS, CDR2 YYNGEE. The CDR3 is 16 amino acids. After removal of 3 bases from V and 6 bases from J, the junction contained 10 bases not matched to a gene. CDR3 DNA: TGTGCCAGCAGCGCCCCCAAGGGACTAGAATCCGGGGAGCTGTTTTTT. Its protein is CASSAPKGLESGELFF.

The chain joins TRBV11-2 to TRBJ2-4, with a weak D call TRBD1 (6 bases). The CDR3 extends over 13 amino acids. Germline CDR1 reads SGHAT; CDR2 reads FQNNGV. V was clipped by 1 base and J by 8 bases, with 9 bases between them. The CDR3 DNA sequence: TGTGCCAGCAGCTTAGGACAGGACGACATTCAGTACTTC. Protein: CASSLGQDDIQYF.